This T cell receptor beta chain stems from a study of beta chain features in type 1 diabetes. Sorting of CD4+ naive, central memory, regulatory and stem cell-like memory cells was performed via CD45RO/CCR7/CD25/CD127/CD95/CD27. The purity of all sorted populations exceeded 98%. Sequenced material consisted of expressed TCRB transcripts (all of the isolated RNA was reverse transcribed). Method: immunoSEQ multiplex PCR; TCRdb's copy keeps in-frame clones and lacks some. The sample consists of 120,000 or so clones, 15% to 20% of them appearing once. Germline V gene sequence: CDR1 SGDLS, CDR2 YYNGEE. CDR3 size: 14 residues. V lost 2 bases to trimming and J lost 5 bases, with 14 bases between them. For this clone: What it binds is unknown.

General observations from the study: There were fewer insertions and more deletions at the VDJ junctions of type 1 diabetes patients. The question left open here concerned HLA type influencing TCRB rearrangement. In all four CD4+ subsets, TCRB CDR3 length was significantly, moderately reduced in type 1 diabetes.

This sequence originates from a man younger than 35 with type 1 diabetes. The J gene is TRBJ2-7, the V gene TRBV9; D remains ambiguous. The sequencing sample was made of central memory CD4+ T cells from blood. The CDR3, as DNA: TGTGCCAGCAGCGTTGAGACCGGTCAAAACGAGCAGTACTTC. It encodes CASSVETGQNEQYF.